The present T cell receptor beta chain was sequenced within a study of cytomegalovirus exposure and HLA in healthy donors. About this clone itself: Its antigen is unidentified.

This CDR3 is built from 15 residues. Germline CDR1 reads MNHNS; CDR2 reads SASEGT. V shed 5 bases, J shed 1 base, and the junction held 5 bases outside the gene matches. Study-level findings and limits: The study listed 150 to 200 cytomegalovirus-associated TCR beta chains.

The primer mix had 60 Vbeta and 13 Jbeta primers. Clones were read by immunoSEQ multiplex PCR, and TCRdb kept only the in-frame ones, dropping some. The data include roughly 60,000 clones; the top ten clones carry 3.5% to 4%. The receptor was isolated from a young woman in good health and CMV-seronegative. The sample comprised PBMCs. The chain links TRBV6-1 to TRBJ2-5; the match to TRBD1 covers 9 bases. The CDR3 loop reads CASSPMTGGQETQYF. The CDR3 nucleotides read TGTGCCAGCAGTCCTATGACAGGGGGCCAAGAGACCCAGTACTTC.